A single sample gave rise to the 21 T cell receptor delta chains below, sequenced in a study of Vδ1+ human thymocytes. Points from the study as a whole: Thymic TRG and TRD repertoires appeared highly polyclonal, with Gaussian CDR3 length distributions.

These TCRs' antigens remain unknown. Sequences come from RNA converted to cDNA by reverse transcription. Pooled V-gene forward primers with one constant-region reverse primer generated the CDR3 amplicons by multiplex PCR. TCRdb made new clone calls on the multiplex PCR reads using CATT. The table records under 80,000 delta-chain clones, around 30% of them present only once. Source material: Vdelta1+ gamma-delta thymocytes from the thymus. This sample's subset: FACS-sorted CD3+ TCRalphabeta- TCRVdelta1+ TCRVdelta2- thymocytes. These receptors were collected from a boy in the first two years of life who had congenital heart surgery.

The rearrangement links TRDV1 to TRDJ1; no firm D call. CDR1 is TSWWSYY and CDR2 is QGS in the germline V gene. V lost 1 base, J lost 1 base, and 28 bases lay in between. This CDR3 has 21 residues. The DNA of the CDR3 is TGTGCTCTTGGGGAACCACTCAGTACTAGCACCGCACATACTAGCACCGATAAACTCATCTTT. This sequence encodes CALGEPLSTSTAHTSTDKLIF.

The chain employs TRDV1 and TRDJ1; 11 bases fit TRDD3. Looked up from germline, CDR1 is TSWWSYY and CDR2 is QGS. V lost 0 bases and J lost 2; bases outside the gene matches: 20. There are 22 residues in the CDR3. Written as DNA, the CDR3 is TGTGCTCTTGGGGAACTAGCAGTTTGTCCGGTACTGGGGGATAAGGTGACCGATAAACTCATCTTT. This codes for CALGELAVCPVLGDKVTDKLIF.

The sample holds a few counts of this clone. V is TRDV1 and J is TRDJ1, with D tentatively TRDD2 (6 bases). CDR1 is TSWWSYY and CDR2 is QGS in the germline V gene. The CDR3 covers 22 residues. V lost 0 bases, J lost 0 bases, and 29 bases lay in between. Here the CDR3 DNA reads TGTGCTCTTGGGGAACTTTTCCTATCGGTATACGGATCCTACAGGTACACCGATAAACTCATCTTT. Protein product: CALGELFLSVYGSYRYTDKLIF.

The sample holds a few counts of this clone. Other DNA sequences of this sample code for an identical CDR3. The chain recombines TRDV1 with TRDJ1, with 8 nucleotides matching TRDD3. The CDR3 is 16 amino acids. Germline-derived CDR1 and CDR2 are TSWWSYY and QGS. The J segment lost 4 bases and the V segment lost 7 bases, leaving 14 bases of the junction unmatched. The CDR3 reads CALVEIWGIEYDKLIF. Written as DNA, the CDR3 is TGTGCTCTTGTAGAGATTTGGGGGATTGAATACGATAAACTCATCTTT.

The chain carries TRDV2 and TRDJ1; 13 bases fit TRDD3. CDR3 length: 21 residues. Germline V gives CDR1 GEAIGNYY, CDR2 EKD. Trimming removed 3 bases from V and 9 bases from J; junction bases left unmatched: 27. Here the CDR3 DNA reads TGTGCCTGTGACCCCGAGCTGGGTCCCTGTACTGGGGGATACGCGGGGAGGCAACTCATCTTT. Translation gives CACDPELGPCTGGYAGRQLIF.

This rearrangement joins TRDV1 to TRDJ1; 8 nucleotides match TRDD3. From germline, CDR1 is TSWWSYY and CDR2 QGS. The V segment lost 1 base and the J segment 0 bases; nucleotides outside the gene matches: 16. This CDR3 has 20 residues. CDR3 bases: TGTGCTCTTGGGGAACAAGAGATCGGACTGGGGGCCAAGTACACCGATAAACTCATCTTT. It encodes CALGEQEIGLGAKYTDKLIF.

V and J are TRDV1 and TRDJ1, with 8 nucleotides matching TRDD3. Germline-derived CDR1 and CDR2 are TSWWSYY and QGS. The CDR3 is 21 amino acids. The ends lost 1 base at V and 4 bases at J; junction bases unmatched: 23. The CDR3 reads CALGERLPSHGGCLLVDKLIF. For the CDR3, the DNA is TGTGCTCTTGGGGAACGGCTACCTAGCCATGGGGGATGCCTTCTTGTCGATAAACTCATCTTT.

This clone has just a few counts. The chain employs TRDV1 and TRDJ1; 10 bases map to TRDD3. The CDR3 contains 22 residues. V gave up 0 bases and J gave up 0 bases; unmatched junction bases: 19. Germline CDR1 is TSWWSYY and CDR2 is QGS. In DNA, the CDR3 is TGTGCTCTTGGGGAACTCTCCCTTCTTGAGTACTGGGGGATTAAGTACACCGATAAACTCATCTTT. Protein product: CALGELSLLEYWGIKYTDKLIF.

The V call is TRDV1, the J call TRDJ1, with D possibly being TRDD2 or TRDD3 (5 bases each). The CDR3 has 18 amino acids. CDR1 and CDR2 (germline): TSWWSYY, QGS. Trimming took 4 bases from V and 4 from J, leaving 25 bases between them. The CDR3 is CALGVDLFQTGGDDKLIF. CDR3 DNA: TGTGCTCTTGGGGTGGACCTCTTCCAAACGGGGGGTGACGATAAACTCATCTTT.

A few counts support this clone. V usage is TRDV1 and J usage is TRDJ1, with 9 nucleotides matching TRDD3. This CDR3 has 18 residues. The ends lost 4 bases at V and 3 bases at J; junction bases unmatched: 15. The V gene's germline CDR1 is TSWWSYY and CDR2 QGS. The chain's CDR3 is CALGVNLFSWGISDKLIF. The CDR3 nucleotides read TGTGCTCTTGGGGTAAATCTATTCTCCTGGGGGATTTCCGATAAACTCATCTTT.

The chain has TRDV1 and TRDJ1, with D perhaps matching TRDD2 (6 bases). From germline, CDR1 is TSWWSYY and CDR2 QGS. The V gene lost 1 base and the J gene lost 3 bases, with 30 bases spanning the gap. The CDR3 extends over 21 amino acids. The CDR3: CALGEPPSPLLTLHGPDKLIF. DNA for the CDR3: TGTGCTCTTGGGGAACCGCCTTCCCCTTTGCTGACTTTACATGGACCCGATAAACTCATCTTT.

The chain links TRDV2 to TRDJ3, with 10 bases matching TRDD3. The CDR3 consists of 22 residues. Trimming took 3 bases from V and 5 from J; bases not matched to a gene: 21. Per the germline V gene, CDR1 is GEAIGNYY and CDR2 is EKD. Here the CDR3 DNA reads TGTGCCTGTGACTTGGCCTTCCCAAGGGACTGGGGGATGGTCCGGGACACCCGACAGATGTTTTTC. This translates into CACDLAFPRDWGMVRDTRQMFF.

A note on this clone: In the same sample, other DNA sequences code for this CDR3. This sequence joins TRDV2 and TRDJ1, with 9 bases fitting TRDD3. This CDR3 has 20 residues. V dropped 0 bases and J dropped 0; count of bases not matched to a gene: 16. Germline V gene lookup returns CDR1 GEAIGNYY and CDR2 EKD. In DNA form, the CDR3 reads TGTGCCTGTGACACCGGATTTTACTGGGGGAATTGGGGGTACACCGATAAACTCATCTTT. Its translation is CACDTGFYWGNWGYTDKLIF.

This clone was detected a few times. The chain links TRDV1 to TRDJ1; D tentatively fits TRDD2 or TRDD3 (5 bases each). Germline assignment: CDR1 TSWWSYY and CDR2 QGS. The CDR3 covers 19 residues. The V end was cut by 3 bases, the J end by 0 bases, with 23 bases between. CDR3 amino acids: CALGEPTYGERGYTDKLIF. As DNA, the CDR3 is TGTGCTCTTGGGGAGCCTACGTACGGGGAACGGGGGTACACCGATAAACTCATCTTT.

This clone was observed many times. The chain combines TRDV1 with TRDJ1; D is undetermined. Germline V gene lookup returns CDR1 TSWWSYY and CDR2 QGS. The CDR3 loop spans 19 amino acids. Between the trimmed V and J ends, which lost 4 bases and 1 base, there was a span of 25 bases. The chain's CDR3 is CALGASPLKDEGSTDKLIF. For the CDR3, the DNA is TGTGCTCTTGGGGCATCACCTCTTAAGGACGAGGGTAGCACCGATAAACTCATCTTT.

The chain links TRDV2 to TRDJ1; 7 bases align to TRDD2. In germline, CDR1 is GEAIGNYY, CDR2 EKD. This CDR3 region has 20 residues. The V and J ends lost 5 bases and 0 bases, in that order; junction bases with no gene match: 23. The CDR3 nucleotides are TGTGCCTGTGGAGAGTTCCTACGGGGTAAGGATTTCATATACACCGATAAACTCATCTTT. Residues: CACGEFLRGKDFIYTDKLIF.

This clone came up once. This sequence may be a read error, since a much larger clone differs from it by one base. At the DNA level, this CDR3 is encoded by other sequences in the same sample as well. The V call is TRDV2, the J call TRDJ1, with D unresolved. V was pared by 3 bases and J by 7 bases, with 20 bases between. Germline lookup yields CDR1 GEAIGNYY and CDR2 EKD. The CDR3 runs 15 residues. The CDR3 nucleotides are TGTGCCTGTGACGCCTCCGGGAGACCTAAACCTAAACTCATCTTT. As protein: CACDASGRPKPKLIF.

This clone was recorded a few times. The sample carries other DNA sequences with the same CDR3. The chain recombines TRDV1 with TRDJ1, with 8 bases lining up with TRDD3. V was pared by 0 bases and J by 0 bases, with 15 bases of the junction left unmatched. The CDR3 loop spans 20 amino acids. CDR1 and CDR2 from the germline V gene are TSWWSYY and QGS. The CDR3 sequence: CALGELPPGSGGPDTDKLIF. DNA for the CDR3: TGTGCTCTTGGGGAACTACCCCCGGGCTCTGGGGGACCCGACACCGATAAACTCATCTTT.

The V gene is TRDV1, the J gene TRDJ1; 13 bases align to TRDD3. The CDR3 length is 23 residues. V shed 0 bases and J 0 bases; nucleotides not matched to a gene: 19. Germline V lookup: CDR1 TSWWSYY, CDR2 QGS. CDR3: CALGELVPIFNWGIRGYTDKLIF. The CDR3 region has the DNA TGTGCTCTTGGGGAACTAGTCCCTATCTTCAACTGGGGGATACGCGGGTACACCGATAAACTCATCTTT.

This clone occurred once. With a much larger clone just one base away, this may be a read error. Other DNA sequences of this sample code for an identical CDR3. The gene calls are TRDV1 and TRDJ1; 8 bases are shared with TRDD3. The germline gives CDR1 TSWWSYY, CDR2 QGS. Trimming took 1 base from V and 0 from J; bases not matched to a gene: 22. This CDR3 is built from 22 residues. The CDR3 spells CALGERTAGIPGFPTYTDKLIF. The CDR3 DNA is TGTGCTCTTGGGGAACGCACCGCGGGGATACCGGGATTCCCTACCTACACCGATAAACTCATCTTT.

The chain links TRDV1 to TRDJ1; TRDD2 matches at 9 bases. The germline V gene has CDR1 TSWWSYY and CDR2 QGS. V dropped 3 bases and J dropped 0; count of bases not matched to a gene: 35. The CDR3 is made up of 26 amino acids. CDR3 residues: CALGDYGPSYEEGLLGIAVYTDKLIF. The CDR3 DNA reads TGTGCTCTTGGGGATTACGGACCTTCCTACGAAGAAGGTCTACTGGGGATTGCGGTGTACACCGATAAACTCATCTTT.